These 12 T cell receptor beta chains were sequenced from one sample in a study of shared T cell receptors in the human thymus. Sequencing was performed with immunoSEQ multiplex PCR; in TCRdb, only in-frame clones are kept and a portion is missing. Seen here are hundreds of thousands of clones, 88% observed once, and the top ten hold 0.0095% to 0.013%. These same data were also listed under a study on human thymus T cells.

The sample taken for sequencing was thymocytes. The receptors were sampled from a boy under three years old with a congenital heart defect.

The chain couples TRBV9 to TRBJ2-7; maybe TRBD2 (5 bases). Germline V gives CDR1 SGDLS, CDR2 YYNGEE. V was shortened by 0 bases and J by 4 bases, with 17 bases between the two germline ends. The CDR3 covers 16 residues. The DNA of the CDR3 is TGTGCCAGCAGCGTAGGCTTCGGGGTCAAAGGGTACGAGCAGTACTTC. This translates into CASSVGFGVKGYEQYF.

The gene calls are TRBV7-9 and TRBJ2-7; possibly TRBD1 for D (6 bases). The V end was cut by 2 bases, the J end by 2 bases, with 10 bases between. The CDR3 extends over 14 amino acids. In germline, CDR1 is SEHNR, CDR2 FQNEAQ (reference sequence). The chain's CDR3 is CASSLPDSPYEQYF. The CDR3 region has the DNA TGTGCCAGCAGCTTACCGGACAGCCCCTACGAGCAGTACTTC.

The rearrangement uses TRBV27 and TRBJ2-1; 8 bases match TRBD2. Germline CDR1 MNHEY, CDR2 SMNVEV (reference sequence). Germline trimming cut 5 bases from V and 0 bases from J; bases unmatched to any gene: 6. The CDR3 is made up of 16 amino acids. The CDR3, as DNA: TGTGCCAGCAGTATCCTGACTAGCGACTCCTACAATGAGCAGTTCTTC. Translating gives CASSILTSDSYNEQFF.

The CDR3 here is CASSLSLGRNDEQYF. CDR3 nucleotides: TGTGCCAGCAGTTTATCATTAGGGAGAAATGACGAGCAGTACTTC. The chain carries TRBV28 and TRBJ2-7; D perhaps matches TRBD2 (5 bases). The CDR3 covers 15 residues. V shed 1 base and J shed 5 bases, with 15 bases lying between them. The germline CDR1 and CDR2 sequences are MDHEN and SYDVKM.

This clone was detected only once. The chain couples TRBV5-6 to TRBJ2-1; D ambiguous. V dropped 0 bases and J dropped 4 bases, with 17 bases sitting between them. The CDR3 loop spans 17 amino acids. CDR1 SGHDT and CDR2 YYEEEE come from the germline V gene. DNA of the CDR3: TGTGCCAGCAGCTTGGGAGCGAGAGCCCCTCAATACAATGAGCAGTTCTTC. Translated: CASSLGARAPQYNEQFF.

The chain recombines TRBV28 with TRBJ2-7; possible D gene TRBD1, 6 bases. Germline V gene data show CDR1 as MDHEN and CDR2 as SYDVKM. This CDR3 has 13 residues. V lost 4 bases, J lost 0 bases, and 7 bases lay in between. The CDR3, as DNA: TGTGCCAGCAGTTACAGGGTCTCCTACGAGCAGTACTTC. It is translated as CASSYRVSYEQYF.

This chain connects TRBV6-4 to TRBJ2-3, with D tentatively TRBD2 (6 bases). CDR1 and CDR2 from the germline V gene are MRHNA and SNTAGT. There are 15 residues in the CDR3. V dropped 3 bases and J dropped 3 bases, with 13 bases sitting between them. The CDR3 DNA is TGTGCCAGCAGTGAGCAGGGCCGGGGGACAGATACGCAGTATTTT. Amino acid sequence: CASSEQGRGTDTQYF.

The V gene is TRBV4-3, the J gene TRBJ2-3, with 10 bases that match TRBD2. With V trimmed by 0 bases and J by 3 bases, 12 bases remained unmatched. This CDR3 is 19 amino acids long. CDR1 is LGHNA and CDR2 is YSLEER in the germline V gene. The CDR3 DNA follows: TGCGCCAGCAGCCAAGATAGATCCCTAGCGGGAGTAGGGACAGATACGCAGTATTTT. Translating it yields CASSQDRSLAGVGTDTQYF.

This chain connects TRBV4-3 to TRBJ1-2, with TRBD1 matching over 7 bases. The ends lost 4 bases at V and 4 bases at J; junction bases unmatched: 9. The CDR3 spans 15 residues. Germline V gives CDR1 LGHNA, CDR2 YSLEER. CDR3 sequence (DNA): TGCGCCAGCAGCCCTCCAGGGGGAAAGGGCTATGGCTACACCTTC. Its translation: CASSPPGGKGYGYTF.

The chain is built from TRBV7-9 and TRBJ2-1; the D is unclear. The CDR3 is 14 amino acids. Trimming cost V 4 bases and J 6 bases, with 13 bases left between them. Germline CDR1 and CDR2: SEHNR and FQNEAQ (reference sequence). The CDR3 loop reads CASSCHMYGNEQFF. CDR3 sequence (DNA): TGTGCCAGCAGCTGTCATATGTACGGCAATGAGCAGTTCTTC.

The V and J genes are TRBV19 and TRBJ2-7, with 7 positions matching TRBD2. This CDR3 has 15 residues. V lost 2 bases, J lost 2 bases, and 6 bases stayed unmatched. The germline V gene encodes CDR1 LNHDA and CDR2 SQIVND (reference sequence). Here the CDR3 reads CASSIWGGEAYEQYF. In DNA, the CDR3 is TGTGCCAGTAGTATATGGGGGGGAGAGGCCTACGAGCAGTACTTC.

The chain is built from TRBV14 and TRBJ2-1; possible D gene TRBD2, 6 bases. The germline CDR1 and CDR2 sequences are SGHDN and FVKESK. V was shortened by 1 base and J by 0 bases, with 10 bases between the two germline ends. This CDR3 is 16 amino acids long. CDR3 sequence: CASSQAEGSSYNEQFF. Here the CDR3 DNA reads TGTGCCAGCAGCCAAGCGGAGGGCAGCTCCTACAATGAGCAGTTCTTC.